These 29 T cell receptor beta chains came from one sample sequenced in a study of T cells in Graves' hyperthyroidism and ophthalmopathy. The investigators amplified TCR beta CDR3 regions from RNA transcripts. The HTBI primer set served for first-round RT-PCR of the TCR CDR3. TCRdb passed the multiplex PCR reads through MiXCR, listing each CDR3 protein once. Here the sample spans 500,000 to 750,000 distinct CDR3 sequences, 15% to 17% being singletons. The sequenced sample consisted of blood. The receptors here all came from a woman aged 25 to 39 with Graves' hyperthyroidism.

This clonotype was counted only a few times. The chain couples TRBV10-2 to TRBJ1-1; the D gene is possibly TRBD1 (5 bases). Germline V gene lookup returns CDR1 WSHSY and CDR2 SAAADI. This CDR3 has 13 residues. Trimming left V 6 bases short and J 2 bases short, with 10 bases between. The CDR3 DNA reads as TGCGCCAGCAGGACAGCTTTTAACACTGAAGCTTTCTTT. Protein: CASRTAFNTEAFF.

This clonotype has only a few counts. This chain connects TRBV5-8 to TRBJ2-6; TRBD1 aligns across 9 bases. Unmatched junction bases numbered 10, after V lost 5 bases and J lost 4 bases. Germline-derived CDR1 and CDR2 are SGHTS and YDEGEE. This CDR3 contains 17 residues. The DNA of the CDR3 is TGTGCCAGCAGTTGGGGACAGGGCGGAACGGGGGCCAACGTCCTGACTTTC. This translates into CASSWGQGGTGANVLTF.

The chain joins TRBV4-2 to TRBJ2-1, with D tentatively TRBD2 (5 bases). CDR3 size: 14 residues. The germline V gene has CDR1 LGHNA and CDR2 YNFKEQ. The ends were cut back, 5 bases at V and 3 bases at J, with 11 bases in the middle. DNA for the CDR3: TGTGCCAGCAGCACAGAGGCGGGCTACAATGAGCAGTTCTTC. Its protein product is CASSTEAGYNEQFF.

The chain recombines TRBV6-1 with TRBJ1-6; a possible D gene is TRBD1 (5 bases). The germline V gene has CDR1 MNHNS and CDR2 SASEGT. V gave up 4 bases and J gave up 8 bases, with 9 bases separating them. The CDR3 has 13 residues. CDR3 amino acids: CASSGRDYSPLHF. For the CDR3, the DNA is TGTGCCAGCAGTGGGAGGGACTATTCACCCCTCCACTTT.

This clonotype was seen many times. The genes are TRBV7-9 and TRBJ2-7; tentatively, D is TRBD1 or TRBD2 (5 bases each). The CDR3 is made up of 16 amino acids. V lost 5 bases, J lost 4 bases, and 21 bases lay in between. Germline values: CDR1 SEHNR, CDR2 FQNEAQ (reference sequence). The CDR3 DNA is TGTGCCAGCAGCCCCCGTTACTTACGGGGACCTTACGAGCAGTACTTC. It is translated as CASSPRYLRGPYEQYF.

The table lists this clonotype with many counts. The V and J genes are TRBV20-1 and TRBJ2-7; 8 positions match TRBD2. The CDR3 contains 11 residues. The germline CDR1 and CDR2 sequences are DFQATT and SNEGSKA (reference sequence). The chain's CDR3 is CGSGGSLEQYF. In DNA form, the CDR3 reads TGCGGCTCGGGGGGGAGTCTTGAGCAGTACTTC.

This clonotype showed up just a few times. This rearrangement joins TRBV10-3 to TRBJ1-1; D is uncertain. V was cut by 6 bases and J by 2 bases, with 10 bases left in between. Per germline, CDR1 ENHRY and CDR2 SYGVKD. CDR3 length equals 13 residues. The CDR3 sequence: CAISKTLNTEAFF. CDR3 nucleotides: TGTGCCATCAGCAAGACACTTAACACTGAAGCTTTCTTT.

This clonotype was seen ten or more times. The rearrangement links TRBV27 to TRBJ2-5; the D is unclear. Germline CDR1 MNHEY, CDR2 SMNVEV (reference sequence). CDR3 size: 11 residues. Trimming removed 10 bases at V and 5 bases at J, with 11 bases between. CDR3 in amino acids: CATNLGETQYF. The CDR3, as DNA: TGTGCCACTAATCTAGGGGAGACCCAGTACTTC.

The chain uses TRBV6-1 and TRBJ1-1, with no clear D. V was shortened by 6 bases and J by 11 bases, with 19 bases between the two germline ends. The CDR3 runs to 13 residues. Germline loops: CDR1 MNHNS, CDR2 SASEGT. In nucleotides, the CDR3 is TGTGCCAGCAGCAAAGGGAGAGAGTGGTCCGCTTTCTTT. It encodes CASSKGREWSAFF.

J is TRBJ2-1 and V is TRBV27; 11 bases align to TRBD2. CDR1 is MNHEY, CDR2 SMNVEV, per germline (reference sequence). The trim removed 5 bases at V and 7 bases at J, leaving 16 bases unmatched. The CDR3 consists of 18 residues. The CDR3 DNA is TGTGCCAGCAGTGCACCACGGGCTAGCGGGAGGTCGAGAAATGAGCAGTTCTTC. It specifies CASSAPRASGRSRNEQFF.

In nucleotides, the CDR3 is TGTGCCAGCAGCCTTCAGGGGGTAGGCTACGAGCAGTACTTC. Its protein product is CASSLQGVGYEQYF. The chain employs TRBV3-1 and TRBJ2-7; 7 bases match TRBD1. This CDR3 is built from 14 residues. Germline CDR1 is LGHDT and CDR2 is YNNKEL (reference sequence). With V trimmed by 4 bases and J by 3 bases, 6 bases remained unmatched.

This chain uses TRBV18 with TRBJ1-2; D is perhaps TRBD1 (5 bases). This CDR3 is built from 14 residues. The V and J ends lost 1 base and 3 bases respectively, with 9 bases between them. CDR1 is KGHSH, CDR2 LQKENI, per germline. The CDR3 DNA follows: TGTGCCAGCTCACCACAGCAGGGATACTATGGCTACACCTTC. Its protein is CASSPQQGYYGYTF.

The chain joins TRBV10-3 to TRBJ2-7, with D hard to call. Germline V gene lookup returns CDR1 ENHRY and CDR2 SYGVKD. The ends were cut back, 2 bases at V and 3 bases at J, with 8 bases in the middle. CDR3 length equals 13 residues. CDR3 sequence reads: CAISEADIYEQYF. The CDR3 DNA follows: TGTGCCATCAGTGAGGCCGACATCTACGAGCAGTACTTC.

In its sample, this clonotype was seen many times. The J gene is TRBJ1-2, the V gene TRBV27, with 9 bases identical to TRBD1. This CDR3 comprises 13 residues. The ends lost 6 bases at V and 8 bases at J; junction bases unmatched: 7. Germline assignment: CDR1 MNHEY and CDR2 SMNVEV (reference sequence). The CDR3 protein is CASRLQGAGGYTF. CDR3 nucleotide sequence: TGTGCCAGCAGACTACAGGGGGCCGGCGGCTACACCTTC.

In this sample, this clonotype turned up a few times. The chain joins TRBV11-2 to TRBJ2-7; 8 bases align to TRBD1. CDR3 length: 13 amino acids. Germline V gives CDR1 SGHAT, CDR2 FQNNGV. The ends lost 2 bases at V and 7 bases at J; junction bases unmatched: 4. This CDR3 reads CASSLQGALEQYF. The CDR3 region has the DNA TGTGCCAGCAGCTTACAGGGGGCGCTGGAGCAGTACTTC.

This clonotype was counted ten times or more. V gene TRBV20-1 combines with J gene TRBJ1-5, with TRBD1 matching over 7 bases. Germline CDR1 DFQATT, CDR2 SNEGSKA (reference sequence). V was pared by 3 bases and J by 3 bases, with 5 bases of the junction left unmatched. CDR3 length: 14 amino acids. CDR3 residues: CSASQGQVNQPQHF. Written as DNA, the CDR3 is TGCAGTGCTAGTCAAGGACAGGTCAATCAGCCCCAGCATTTT.

The chain recombines TRBV29-1 with TRBJ2-1, with TRBD2 matching over 8 bases. Trimming removed 7 bases from V and 3 bases from J; junction bases left unmatched: 8. Germline assignment: CDR1 SQVTM and CDR2 ANQGSEA. The CDR3 is made up of 14 amino acids. The CDR3: CSARGGRDYNEQFF. DNA for the CDR3: TGCAGCGCTCGGGGGGGGCGGGACTACAATGAGCAGTTCTTC.

This clonotype was detected only a few times. CDR3 sequence reads: CSARFPGAGVEQYF. The CDR3 nucleotides are TGCAGTGCTAGGTTCCCGGGGGCCGGCGTCGAGCAGTACTTC. The gene calls are TRBV20-1 and TRBJ2-7; D may correspond to TRBD1 or TRBD2 (6 bases each). This CDR3 comprises 14 residues. V was shortened by 3 bases and J by 6 bases, with 18 bases between the two germline ends. The germline V gene has CDR1 DFQATT and CDR2 SNEGSKA (reference sequence).

The rearrangement joins TRBV30 to TRBJ1-1, with D tentatively TRBD1 (6 bases). Trimming stripped 5 bases from V and 1 base from J, with 11 bases between. The CDR3 spans 13 residues. Germline CDR1 reads GTSNPN; CDR2 reads SVGIG (reference sequence). The CDR3, as DNA: TGTGCCTGGGAGGGACAAACGAACACTGAAGCTTTCTTT. It is translated as CAWEGQTNTEAFF.

The chain carries TRBV7-9 and TRBJ2-1, with 7 bases lining up with TRBD2. V was clipped by 5 bases and J by 5 bases; unmatched bases: 9. This CDR3 is built from 15 residues. Germline CDR1 is SEHNR and CDR2 is FQNEAQ (reference sequence). CDR3 loop: CASSDRLASNNEQFF. The CDR3 region has the DNA TGTGCCAGCAGCGACCGACTAGCCTCGAACAATGAGCAGTTCTTC.

This clonotype was seen a few times. Here the CDR3 reads CASSSQYYEQFF. The CDR3 DNA follows: TGTGCCAGCAGTTCCCAATATTATGAGCAGTTCTTC. This chain links TRBV28 with TRBJ2-1, with unresolved D. V was pared by 4 bases and J by 8 bases, with 9 bases between. Germline V lookup: CDR1 MDHEN, CDR2 SYDVKM. This CDR3 is 12 amino acids long.

At least ten counts were recorded for this clonotype. The chain has TRBV30 and TRBJ1-2; D possibly corresponds to TRBD1 (5 bases). CDR3 length: 12 residues. Germline CDR1 reads GTSNPN; CDR2 reads SVGIG (reference sequence). Trimming took 7 bases from V and 0 from J, leaving 9 bases between them. The CDR3 DNA is TGTGCCTCGGGACCGACTAACTATGGCTACACCTTC. Residues: CASGPTNYGYTF.

This clonotype was found once. This chain uses TRBV4-3 with TRBJ1-6; possibly TRBD1 for D (5 bases). Trimming pared 3 bases from V and 0 bases from J, leaving 15 bases between. Germline V gene sequence: CDR1 LGHNA, CDR2 YSLEER. This CDR3 has 18 amino acids. CDR3 nucleotides: TGCGCCAGCAGCCATGCCCGGGGCCGGAGCTCCTATAATTCACCCCTCCACTTT. Amino acids: CASSHARGRSSYNSPLHF.

The sample holds many counts of this clonotype. The genes are TRBV19 and TRBJ2-1, with TRBD1 matching 7 bases. Germline V gene lookup returns CDR1 LNHDA and CDR2 SQIVND (reference sequence). V dropped 6 bases and J dropped 9; count of bases not matched to a gene: 11. The CDR3 length is 14 residues. The CDR3 DNA sequence: TGTGCCAGTAGCCATGGACAGGCGTTGGCTGAGCAGTTCTTC. Amino acid sequence: CASSHGQALAEQFF.

This clonotype was recorded many times. V gene TRBV6-2 or TRBV6-3 combines with J gene TRBJ1-2; D perhaps matches TRBD1 (6 bases). Trimming took off 0 bases at V and 8 bases at J, with 19 bases between the two ends. CDR1 and CDR2 (germline): MNHEY, SVGEGT. The length of the CDR3 is 16 residues. For the CDR3, the DNA is TGTGCCAGCAGTTACTCCGAAACCCAGGGACAATCCGGCTACACCTTC. Translated: CASSYSETQGQSGYTF.

V is TRBV5-4 and J is TRBJ2-3; 8 nucleotides align to TRBD1. Germline V gives CDR1 SGHNT, CDR2 YYREEE (reference sequence). Germline trimming cut 1 base from V and 4 bases from J; bases unmatched to any gene: 8. This CDR3 has 16 residues. The CDR3 DNA sequence: TGTGCCAGCAGCTTGTACAGCGAACAGGGGGCAGATACGCAGTATTTT. Its translation is CASSLYSEQGADTQYF.

This clonotype has more than one count but fewer than ten. The gene calls are TRBV20-1 and TRBJ2-2, with 7 nucleotides matching TRBD2. The CDR3 is 16 amino acids. V shed 0 bases and J 1 base; nucleotides not matched to a gene: 5. Germline V gene data show CDR1 as DFQATT and CDR2 as SNEGSKA (reference sequence). The CDR3 region is CSARDAGAKNTGELFF. CDR3 coding DNA: TGCAGTGCTAGAGATGCGGGAGCCAAGAACACCGGGGAGCTGTTTTTT.

In this sample, this clonotype turned up many times. Possible read error: a much larger clone is one base away. The chain joins TRBV25-1 to TRBJ1-1; perhaps TRBD1 as D (5 bases). This CDR3 spans 13 amino acids. The germline CDR1 and CDR2 sequences are MGHDK and SYGVNS. The V end was cut by 4 bases, the J end by 1 base, with 7 bases between. For the CDR3, the DNA is TGTGCCAGCAGTGTGACAGAGAACACTGAAGCTTTCTTT. This translates into CASSVTENTEAFF.

The chain carries TRBV2 and TRBJ2-1; 9 bases line up with TRBD2. There are 13 residues in the CDR3. V shed 6 bases and J 13 bases; nucleotides not matched to a gene: 10. Germline CDR1 SNHLY, CDR2 FYNNEI. This CDR3 reads CASREVAGDYQFF. CDR3 nucleotide sequence: TGTGCCAGCAGAGAGGTAGCGGGAGACTATCAGTTCTTC.